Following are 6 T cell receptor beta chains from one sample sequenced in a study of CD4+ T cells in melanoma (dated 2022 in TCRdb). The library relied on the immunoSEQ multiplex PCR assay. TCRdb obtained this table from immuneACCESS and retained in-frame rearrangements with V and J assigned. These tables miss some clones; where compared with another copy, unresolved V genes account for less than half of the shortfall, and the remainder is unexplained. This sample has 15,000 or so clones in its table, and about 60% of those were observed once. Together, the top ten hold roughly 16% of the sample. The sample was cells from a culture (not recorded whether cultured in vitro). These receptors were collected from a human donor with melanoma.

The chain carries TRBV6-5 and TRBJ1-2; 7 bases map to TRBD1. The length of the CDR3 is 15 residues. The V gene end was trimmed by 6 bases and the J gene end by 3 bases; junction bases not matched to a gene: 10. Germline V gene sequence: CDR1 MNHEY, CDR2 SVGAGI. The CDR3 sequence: CASSSPGQTYYGYTF. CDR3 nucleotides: TGTGCCAGCAGCAGCCCGGGACAGACCTACTATGGCTACACCTTC.

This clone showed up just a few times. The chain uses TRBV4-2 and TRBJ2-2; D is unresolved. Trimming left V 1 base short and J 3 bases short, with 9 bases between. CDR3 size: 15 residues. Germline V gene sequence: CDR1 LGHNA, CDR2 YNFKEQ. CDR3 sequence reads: CASSQGVIYTGELFF. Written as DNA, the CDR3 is TGTGCCAGCAGCCAAGGGGTGATTTACACCGGGGAGCTGTTTTTT.

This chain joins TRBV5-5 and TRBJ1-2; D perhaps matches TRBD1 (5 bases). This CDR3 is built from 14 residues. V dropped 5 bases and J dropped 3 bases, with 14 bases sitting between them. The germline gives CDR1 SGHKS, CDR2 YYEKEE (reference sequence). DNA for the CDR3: TGTGCCAGCAGTTTGACCGGGACGGACTATGGCTACACCTTC. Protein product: CASSLTGTDYGYTF.

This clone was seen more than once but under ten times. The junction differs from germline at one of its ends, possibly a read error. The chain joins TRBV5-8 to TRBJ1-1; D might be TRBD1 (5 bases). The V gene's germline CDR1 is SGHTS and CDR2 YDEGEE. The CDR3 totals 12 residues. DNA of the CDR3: TGTGCCAGCAGCTTGGGGACGAACCGGGGCCCCTTT. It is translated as CASSLGTNRGPF.

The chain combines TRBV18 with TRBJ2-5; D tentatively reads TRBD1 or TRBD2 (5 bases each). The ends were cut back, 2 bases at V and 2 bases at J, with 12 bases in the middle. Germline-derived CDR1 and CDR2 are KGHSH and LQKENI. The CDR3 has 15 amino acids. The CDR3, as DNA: TGTGCCAGCTCACCAGGGGGAAAGGGGCAAGAGACCCAGTACTTC. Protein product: CASSPGGKGQETQYF.

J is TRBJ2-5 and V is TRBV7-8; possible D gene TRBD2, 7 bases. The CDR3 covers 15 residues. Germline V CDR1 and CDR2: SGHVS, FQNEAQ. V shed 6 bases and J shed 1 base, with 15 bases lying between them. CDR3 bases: TGTGCCAGCAGTAGGGGGAGGGGCAGCCAAGAGACCCAGTACTTC. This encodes CASSRGRGSQETQYF.